This T cell receptor (beta chain) was documented in a study of cytomegalovirus exposure and HLA in healthy donors (dated by TCRdb to about 2017). Background for the entire study: In an earlier analysis of around 540 of the donors, 250 to 350 Gb of sequence data and 117 million unique TCR beta sequences from about 179 million T cells were reported. HLA typing covered class I and class II loci at four-digit resolution. Alongside the repertoire data, information on donor age, sex, ethnicity and CMV serostatus was compiled. In an earlier analysis of roughly 600 of the donors, high-throughput TCR beta sequencing was used to judge whether each TCR beta V gene segment behaved as functional or pseudogenic. Several DR-DQ haplotypes were handled as single units for association and clustering, since linkage in the cohort was strong. Typing coverage differed by locus: A, B, C, DRB1 and DQB1 were typed in about 620-640 donors, DQA1 in about 510, DPA1 in approximately 600, and DPB1 in 472. All discovery cohort repertoires had been generated on a single sequencing platform. The study aimed to test whether cataloging public T cell receptors could reveal signatures of past pathogen exposure. Among under 450 genotyped donors of the cohort, an average of about 240,000 unique TCR beta nucleotide sequences were sequenced per donor, 15% to 20% of them non-productive. Genome-wide SNP genotypes for about 60% of the roughly 670 donors were used in a later genetic analysis, which treated that subset as a discovery cohort. In addition to the first cohort of several hundred subjects, a separate validation cohort of over 90 different subjects was used. To predict cytomegalovirus infection status, the study combined high-throughput TCR immunosequencing, statistical association of individual TCRs with disease status, and machine learning. Of the 398 genotyped donors, 81% fell in the genetic ancestry cluster associated with self-reported Caucasian donors. Roughly 300 gigabases of sequencing data and tens of millions of unique TCR sequences were included in an early release covering around 600 HLA-typed donors. In the later analysis, no new phenotypic data were used to find candidate immune exposures; instead, reliance was placed on TCR beta sequences and their occurrence across donors. A later analysis re-examined previously published TCR beta repertoires from 500 to 700 donors and added high-resolution HLA genotyping to investigate patterns of TCR occurrence. Using immunosequencing, the study profiled T cell repertoires from about 620 subjects and related those repertoires to cytomegalovirus serostatus. Summary of the overall study and its limitations: Most TCR sequences were observed very rarely across donors, whereas some public TCRs were present in many individuals. Compared with the 666-donor mean, donors in an Asian-associated ancestry cluster had fewer N-insertions in productive TCRs, according to a later genetic analysis. Because counts were too low, roughly 16 rarely observed V segments, including chromosome 9 orphons, were excluded from the earlier analysis of 500 to 700 of the donors. In an earlier analysis of some 540 of the donors, most TCR beta V segments appeared in productive rearrangements about 87% or about 30% of the time, broadly matching IMGT annotations. Assigning TCR associations to individual alleles was difficult when HLA alleles, especially DR and DQ, strongly co-occurred. The presence/absence analyses assumed that sequencing depth was roughly uniform across donors, and that assumption may not be true. In a later analysis, HLA-associated TCR beta chains were found to be more clonally expanded and to have lower generation probabilities than equally common non-associated chains. This cohort had only TCR beta chains sequenced, and the lack of alpha or paired-chain data limited which features could be detected. In both the original and validation cohorts, the classifier was reported to diagnose cytomegalovirus status with high specificity and sensitivity. Three of the identified cytomegalovirus-associated TCR beta chains were confirmed in vitro to be specific for cytomegalovirus antigens. A later analysis found that most CMV-associated TCR beta chains appeared HLA-restricted, with HLA associations seemingly driven largely by CMV exposure. A cluster of highly shared sequence variants was judged likely to be a technical artifact of the sequencing pipeline. A further reported finding was that TCR beta sequences accurately predicted the HLA-A and HLA-B alleles for most subjects in the first cohort. In a later analysis, several top co-occurrence clusters were reported to appear linked to parvovirus B19, influenza, CMV and Epstein-Barr virus. In the study, some 180 TCR beta chains were listed as associated with cytomegalovirus. At a false discovery rate of 0.05, a later analysis linked around 17,000 TCR beta sequences to specific HLA alleles. For the cohort, immune exposure information was limited to CMV serostatus. According to the authors, the approach could potentially be generalized to other disease states and immunological phenotypes. V-gene and J-gene trimming of TCR beta chains was associated with a missense DCLRE1C variant in a later genetic analysis, and the association was replicated in an independent cohort. In a later analysis, TCR association rates were found to vary across HLA loci, with the most associated TCRs seen for DRB1 alleles and the fewest for HLA-C alleles. Linkage disequilibrium might explain the correlated functional status among segregating V segments, but an unknown experimental factor could not be ruled out. Because HLA typing was unavailable for some donors at each locus, only the typed subset was used in association tests.

To prepare the library, the immunoSEQ multiplex PCR assay was applied. For the multiplex PCR, a mixture combining 60 forward primers for TCR Vbeta segments and 13 reverse primers for TCR Jbeta segments was used. The CDR3 region of rearranged TCR beta genes was amplified from genomic DNA with a multiplex PCR assay. Amplified TCR beta libraries were sequenced as 87-base-pair reads on the Illumina HiSeq System. The authors processed their data as follows. A later analysis tallied around 80 million unique TCR beta chains across the 660 or so repertoires, and about 10 million of those chains were shared by two or more donors. A nearest-neighbor algorithm error-corrected the raw reads and collapsed the reads into unique sequences, merging closely related sequences to remove PCR and sequencing errors. Alignment of CDR3 sequences to IMGT reference sequences was used to assign V, D and J gene segments. For a sequence to be retained, a match of at least six nucleotides was required to both a V gene segment and a J gene segment. Rearrangements were called productive when the CDR3 lacked stop codons and stayed in frame with V and J; all others were non-productive. Following IMGT convention, CDR3 was defined as the stretch from the second conserved V-encoded cysteine to the conserved J-encoded phenylalanine. In an earlier analysis of around 640 of the donors, sequences lacking an unambiguous match to a single V gene segment were excluded. An earlier analysis of 500 to 700 of the donors classified V segments as functional when productive rearrangements were above 56.7% and as segregating when the standard deviation between donors was above 5%. A statistical classification framework was built to diagnose cytomegalovirus status from the catalog of TCR beta chain sequences. A later analysis assigned V and J genes by comparing TCR nucleotide sequences with IMGT/GENE-DB human TR gene sequences. Using the TCRdist pipeline, a later analysis assigned CDR3 sequences along with most-parsimonious VDJ recombination scenarios. In a later analysis, each TCR beta chain was defined by its CDR3 amino acid sequence together with its V-gene family, and reads lacking a unique V-gene family were excluded. To address suspected cross-contamination and a sequencing artifact, a later analysis removed around 600 highly shared, low-generation-probability nucleotide sequences. A later analysis calculated a clonal expansion index for each public chain from normalized within-repertoire ranks of inferred template counts. In a later analysis, generation probabilities were computed using a VDJ recombination model fitted to out-of-frame rearrangements, and the results were checked against IGoR. Hypergeometric tests were used in a later analysis to score TCR-TCR, TCR-HLA and TCR-CMV co-occurrence, with a repertoire-size bias correction applied to the TCR pairs. To estimate false discovery rates, a later analysis permuted the HLA or CMV assignments 20 times. In a later analysis, co-occurring TCRs were grouped using DBSCAN, with TCRdist sequence similarity added in when clustering inside HLA-allele-positive subsets. Co-occurrence clustering excluded repertoires with fewer than 30,000 or more than 120,000 public chains, plus five with anomalous nucleotide sharing. TCRdb retrieved this table from immuneACCESS and kept in-frame rearrangements only. Not all clones are present; in checked studies, unresolved V genes account for under half, and no reason is known for the remainder. V and J calls and clone size come straight from that table; D and trimming were deduced from the DNA. This sample is represented by some 150,000 clones; approximately 80% of them were singletons. Of the sample, roughly 4.5% falls within the top ten clones.

In the case of this clone: Its antigen is still unknown. One base away there is no much larger clone; base qualities are not given.

The cohort comprised some 730 healthy bone marrow donors. At the time of sampling, every cohort member was nominally healthy, though immune exposures that went unrecorded were likely present. The donor tested CMV seropositive and was one of the 289 seropositive cohort members. A peripheral blood sample was provided by each donor, and peripheral blood mononuclear cells were used for TCR beta sequencing. The Qiagen DNeasy Blood Extraction Kit was used to extract genomic DNA from the blood cell samples. Sample: PBMCs. The clonotype comes from a woman between 50 and 59 years old in good health and CMV-seropositive.

The CDR3 amino acid sequence is: CAITQGNEAEAFF. The nucleotides read TGTGCCATCACACAGGGAAATGAGGCTGAAGCTTTCTTT. The V gene is TRBV10-3 and the J gene is TRBJ1-1, with TRBD1 perhaps the D gene, on 6 matching bases. Trimming takes 7 bases from V and 6 bases from J, and the germline ends sit 15 bases apart. As encoded in the germline V gene, CDR1 is ENHRY while CDR2 is SYGVKD. The CDR3 holds 13 amino acids from the cysteine to the phenylalanine. Just CDR3 DNA is preserved here, 39 bases in frame from base 1.